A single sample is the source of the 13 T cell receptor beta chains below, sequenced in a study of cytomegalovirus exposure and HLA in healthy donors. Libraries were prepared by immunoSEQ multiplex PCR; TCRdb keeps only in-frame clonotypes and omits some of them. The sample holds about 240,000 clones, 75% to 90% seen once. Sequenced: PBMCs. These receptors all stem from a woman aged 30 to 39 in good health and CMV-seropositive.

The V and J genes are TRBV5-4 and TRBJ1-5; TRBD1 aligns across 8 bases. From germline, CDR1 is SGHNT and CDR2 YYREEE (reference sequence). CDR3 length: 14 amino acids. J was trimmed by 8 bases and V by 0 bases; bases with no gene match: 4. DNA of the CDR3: TGTGCCAGCAGCTTGGACAGGGGGATGGAGCCCCAGCATTTT. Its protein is CASSLDRGMEPQHF.

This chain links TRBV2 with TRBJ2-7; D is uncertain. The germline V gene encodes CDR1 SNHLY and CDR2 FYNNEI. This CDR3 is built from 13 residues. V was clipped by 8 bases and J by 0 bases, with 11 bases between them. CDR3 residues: CASDRLSSYEQYF. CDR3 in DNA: TGTGCCAGCGATCGACTCAGCTCCTACGAGCAGTACTTC.

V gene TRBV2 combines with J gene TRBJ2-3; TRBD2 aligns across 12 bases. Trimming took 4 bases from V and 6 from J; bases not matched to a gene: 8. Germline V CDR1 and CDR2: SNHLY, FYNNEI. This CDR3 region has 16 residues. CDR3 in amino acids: CASSVSSGRVQDTQYF. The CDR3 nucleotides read TGTGCCAGCAGTGTCTCTAGCGGGAGGGTCCAGGATACGCAGTATTTT.

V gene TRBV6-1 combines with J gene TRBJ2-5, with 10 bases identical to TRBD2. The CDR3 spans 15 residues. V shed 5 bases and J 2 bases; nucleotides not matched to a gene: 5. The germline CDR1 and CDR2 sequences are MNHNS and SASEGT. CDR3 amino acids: CASSILAGEQETQYF. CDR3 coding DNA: TGTGCCAGCAGTATCCTAGCGGGAGAGCAAGAGACCCAGTACTTC.

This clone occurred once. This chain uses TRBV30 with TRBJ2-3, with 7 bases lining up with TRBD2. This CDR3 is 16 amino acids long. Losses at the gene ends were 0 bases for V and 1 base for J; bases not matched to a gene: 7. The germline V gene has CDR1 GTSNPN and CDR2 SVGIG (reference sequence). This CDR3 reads CAWSVPGGTRTDTQYF. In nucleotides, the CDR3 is TGTGCCTGGAGTGTACCCGGGGGGACCCGCACAGATACGCAGTATTTT. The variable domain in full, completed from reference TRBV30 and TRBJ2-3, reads SQTIHQWPATLVQPVGSPLSLECTVEGTSNPNLYWYRQAAGRGLQLLFYSVGIGQISSEVPQNLSASRPQDRQFILSSKKLLLSDSGFYLCAWSVPGGTRTDTQYFGPGTRLTVL.

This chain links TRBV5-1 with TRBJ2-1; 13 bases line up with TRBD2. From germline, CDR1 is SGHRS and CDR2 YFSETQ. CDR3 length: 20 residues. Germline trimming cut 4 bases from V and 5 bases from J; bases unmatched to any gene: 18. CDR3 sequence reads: CASSTLGLAGVFTHNNEQFF. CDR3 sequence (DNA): TGCGCCAGCAGCACCCTTGGACTAGCGGGAGTCTTCACTCACAACAATGAGCAGTTCTTC. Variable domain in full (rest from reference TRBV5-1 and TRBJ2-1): KAGVTQTPRYLIKTRGQQVTLSCSPISGHRSVSWYQQTPGQGLQFLFEYFSETQRNKGNFPGRFSGRQFSNSRSEMNVSTLELGDSALYLCASSTLGLAGVFTHNNEQFFGPGTRLTVL.

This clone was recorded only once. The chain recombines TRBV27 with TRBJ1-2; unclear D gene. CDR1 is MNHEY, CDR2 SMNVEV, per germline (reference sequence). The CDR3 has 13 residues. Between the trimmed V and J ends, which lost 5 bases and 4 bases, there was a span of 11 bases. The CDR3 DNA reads TGTGCCAGCAGTCCACGTGAGCTCTATGGCTACACCTTC. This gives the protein CASSPRELYGYTF.

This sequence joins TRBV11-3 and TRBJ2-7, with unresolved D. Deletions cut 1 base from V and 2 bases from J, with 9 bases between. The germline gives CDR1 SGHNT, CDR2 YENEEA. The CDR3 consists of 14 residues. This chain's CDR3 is CASSLGATPYEQYF. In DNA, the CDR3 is TGTGCCAGCAGCTTAGGAGCTACCCCCTACGAGCAGTACTTC.

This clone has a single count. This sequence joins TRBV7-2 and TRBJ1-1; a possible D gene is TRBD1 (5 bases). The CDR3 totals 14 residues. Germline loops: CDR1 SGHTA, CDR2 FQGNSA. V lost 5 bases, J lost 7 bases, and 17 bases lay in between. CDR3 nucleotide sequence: TGTGCCAGCAGCCGAACGGACATATCAGGTGAAGCTTTCTTT. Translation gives CASSRTDISGEAFF.

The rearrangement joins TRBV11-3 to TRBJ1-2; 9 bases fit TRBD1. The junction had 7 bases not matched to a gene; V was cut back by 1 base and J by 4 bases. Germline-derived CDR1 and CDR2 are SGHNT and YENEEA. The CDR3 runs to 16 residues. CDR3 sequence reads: CASSLGDRANSYGYTF. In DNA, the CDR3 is TGTGCCAGCAGCTTAGGGGACAGGGCTAACTCCTATGGCTACACCTTC. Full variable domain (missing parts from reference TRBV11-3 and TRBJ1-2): EAGVVQSPRYKIIEKKQPVAFWCNPISGHNTLYWYLQNLGQGPELLIRYENEEAVDDSQLPKDRFSAERLKGVDSTLKIQPAELGDSAVYLCASSLGDRANSYGYTFGSGTRLTVV.

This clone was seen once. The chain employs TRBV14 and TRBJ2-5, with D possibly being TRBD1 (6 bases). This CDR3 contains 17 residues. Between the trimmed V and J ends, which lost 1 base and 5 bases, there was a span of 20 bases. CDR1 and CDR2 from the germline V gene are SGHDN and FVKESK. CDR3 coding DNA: TGTGCCAGCAGCCAAGGCGGCCGGGACACTCGTAGGGAGACCCAGTACTTC. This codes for CASSQGGRDTRRETQYF.

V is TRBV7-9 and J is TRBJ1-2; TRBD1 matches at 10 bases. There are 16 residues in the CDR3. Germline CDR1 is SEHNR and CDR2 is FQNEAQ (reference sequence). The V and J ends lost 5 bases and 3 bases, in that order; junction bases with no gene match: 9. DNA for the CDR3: TGTGCCAGCAGCCAATCCCGGACAGGGGGGGACTATGGCTACACCTTC. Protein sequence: CASSQSRTGGDYGYTF. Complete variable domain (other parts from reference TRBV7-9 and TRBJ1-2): DTGVSQNPRHKITKRGQNVTFRCDPISEHNRLYWYRQTLGQGPEFLTYFQNEAQLEKSRLLSDRFSAERPKGSFSTLEIQRTEQGDSAMYLCASSQSRTGGDYGYTFGSGTRLTVV.

In nucleotides, the CDR3 is TGCGCCAGCGGCCCGGGACTGGCACATCACTACGAGCAGTACTTC. Translation gives CASGPGLAHHYEQYF. The rearrangement joins TRBV10-2 to TRBJ2-7; maybe TRBD2 (6 bases). Germline values: CDR1 WSHSY, CDR2 SAAADI. The CDR3 has 15 amino acids. Trimming left V 8 bases short and J 3 bases short, with 20 bases between.